The next 27 T cell receptor beta chains were all read from a single sample in a study of blood T cells in healthy people across ages. The use of a sample-barcoded 5' primer and a J-beta primer mix characterized a second PCR of roughly 7 to 12 cycles. MiXCR was run by TCRdb on the 5' RACE reads, yielding one entry per CDR3 protein. Here the sample spans 1.4 million to 1.5 million distinct CDR3 sequences, around two fifths being singletons. Sequenced sample: blood. The receptors were sampled from a woman between 18 and 30 years old in good health.

The chain has TRBV15 and TRBJ1-5; D is undetermined. The V end was cut by 0 bases, the J end by 7 bases, with 7 bases between. Germline CDR1 and CDR2: LNHNV and YYDKDF (reference sequence). There are 13 residues in the CDR3. In DNA, the CDR3 is TGTGCCACCAGCAGAGATCGGACGCAGCCCCAGCATTTT. Its protein is CATSRDRTQPQHF. The complete variable domain, with remaining parts taken from reference TRBV15 and TRBJ1-5, reads DAMVIQNPRYQVTQFGKPVTLSCSQTLNHNVMYWYQQKSSQAPKLLFHYYDKDFNNEADTPDNFQSRRPNTSFCFLDIRSPGLGDTAMYLCATSRDRTQPQHFGDGTRLSIL.

The chain carries TRBV7-8 and TRBJ2-4; tentative D call: TRBD2 (6 bases). With the DNA end fitting TRBJ2-7 better, the J assignment may be wrong. The germline gives CDR1 SGHVS, CDR2 FQNEAQ. This CDR3 spans 16 amino acids. This CDR3 is CASSLGPTGVYTEQYF. CDR3 DNA: TGTGCCAGCAGCTTAGGCCCTACGGGAGTGTATACCGAGCAGTACTTC.

Only a few counts were recorded for this clonotype. This sequence joins TRBV6-4 and TRBJ2-1; D uncertain. With 3 bases removed from V and 2 bases from J, the gap between germline ends came to 5 bases. This CDR3 is 13 amino acids long. The germline V gene encodes CDR1 MRHNA and CDR2 SNTAGT. The CDR3 loop reads CASSEETYNEQFF. The CDR3 DNA follows: TGTGCCAGCAGTGAGGAGACCTACAATGAGCAGTTCTTC.

The J gene is TRBJ1-5, the V gene TRBV12-3 or TRBV12-4; 7 bases line up with TRBD1. V shed 8 bases and J 2 bases; nucleotides not matched to a gene: 9. The CDR3 is 15 amino acids. CDR3 protein: CASGPTGMGNQPQHF. DNA of the CDR3: TGTGCCAGCGGACCGACAGGGATGGGCAATCAGCCCCAGCATTTT.

J is TRBJ1-1 and V is TRBV7-2; 9 nucleotides match TRBD1. V was pared by 5 bases and J by 6 bases, with 7 bases of the junction left unmatched. CDR1 and CDR2 (germline): SGHTA, FQGNSA. CDR3 size: 14 residues. The CDR3 DNA is TGTGCCAGCAGCATAGGACAGGGGTTCGCTGAAGCTTTCTTT. Translation: CASSIGQGFAEAFF.

The CDR3 loop reads CASSLASGDQETQYF. CDR3 coding DNA: TGTGCCAGCAGCTTAGCTAGCGGGGATCAAGAGACCCAGTACTTC. This sequence joins TRBV7-8 and TRBJ2-5; 8 bases match TRBD2. The CDR3 covers 15 residues. Germline V CDR1 and CDR2: SGHVS, FQNEAQ. Losses at the gene ends were 0 bases for V and 2 bases for J; bases not matched to a gene: 2.

This clonotype was counted ten times or more. The gene calls are TRBV7-2 and TRBJ2-1; 7 nucleotides line up with TRBD2. The J call could be wrong; TRBJ2-7 is a better fit for the DNA end. The CDR3 is 15 amino acids. Germline CDR1 SGHTA, CDR2 FQGNSA. As DNA, the CDR3 is TGTGCCAGCAGCTTGTCCGGGGGGTCCTACAATGAGCAGTACTTC. It yields the protein CASSLSGGSYNEQYF.

This chain joins TRBV24-1 and TRBJ2-2; D gene ambiguous. This CDR3 has 13 residues. Germline lookup yields CDR1 KGHDR and CDR2 SFDVKD. The germline V and J ends were trimmed by 5 bases and 2 bases, with 5 bases remaining between them. This CDR3 is CATSAPNTGELFF. The CDR3 coding sequence is TGTGCCACCAGTGCCCCCAACACCGGGGAGCTGTTTTTT.

J is TRBJ2-7 and V is TRBV4-1; TRBD1 agrees at 8 bases. The germline V gene encodes CDR1 MGHRA and CDR2 YSYEKL. CDR3 length: 15 amino acids. V was clipped by 3 bases and J by 4 bases; unmatched bases: 8. The CDR3 DNA sequence: TGCGCCAGCAGCCAGGGGGACAGGTCGGGGTACGAGCAGTACTTC. Protein product: CASSQGDRSGYEQYF.

The genes are TRBV14 and TRBJ2-7, with 8 bases matching TRBD1. The germline CDR1 and CDR2 sequences are SGHDN and FVKESK. V shed 5 bases and J 2 bases; nucleotides not matched to a gene: 8. This CDR3 is built from 15 residues. The CDR3 is CASSTIRTGTYEQYF. The CDR3, as DNA: TGTGCCAGCAGCACAATCCGGACAGGGACCTACGAGCAGTACTTC. The variable domain in full, with the rest retrieved from reference TRBV14 and TRBJ2-7, is EAGVTQFPSHSVIEKGQTVTLRCDPISGHDNLYWYRRVMGKEIKFLLHFVKESKQDESGMPNNRFLAERTGGTYSTLKVQPAELEDSGVYFCASSTIRTGTYEQYFGPGTRLTVT.

This clonotype was seen more than once but under ten times. J is TRBJ2-1 and V is TRBV6-5; TRBD2 aligns across 10 bases. V lost 8 bases to trimming and J lost 4 bases; unmatched junction nucleotides: 8. Germline lookup yields CDR1 MNHEY and CDR2 SVGAGI. The CDR3 covers 15 residues. CDR3 sequence: CASGSSGGNYNEQFF. The CDR3, as DNA: TGTGCCAGCGGGTCTAGCGGGGGAAATTACAATGAGCAGTTCTTC.

Many counts were recorded for this clonotype. The chain joins TRBV29-1 to TRBJ2-1; TRBD1 agrees at 10 bases. V gave up 6 bases and J gave up 8 bases; unmatched junction bases: 7. The CDR3 extends over 13 amino acids. Per germline, CDR1 SQVTM and CDR2 ANQGSEA. The CDR3 sequence is CSVTGQGKYEQFF. The CDR3, as DNA: TGCAGCGTAACGGGACAGGGGAAGTATGAGCAGTTCTTC.

This clonotype was recorded a few times. The rearrangement links TRBV7-3 to TRBJ1-2; TRBD1 agrees at 7 bases. This CDR3 has 17 residues. The ends lost 0 bases at V and 8 bases at J; junction bases unmatched: 15. Germline assignment: CDR1 SGHTA and CDR2 FQGTGA. The CDR3 loop is CASSLTSTGPGLGGYTF. CDR3 in DNA: TGTGCCAGCAGCTTAACGTCGACAGGGCCTGGGTTAGGGGGCTACACCTTC. Variable domain in full (rest from reference TRBV7-3 and TRBJ1-2): GAGVSQTPSNKVTEKGKYVELRCDPISGHTALYWYRQSLGQGPEFLIYFQGTGAADDSGLPNDRFFAVRPEGSVSTLKIQRTERGDSAVYLCASSLTSTGPGLGGYTFGSGTRLTVV.

The rearrangement links TRBV7-2 to TRBJ2-7; D tentatively fits TRBD1 or TRBD2 (6 bases each). The CDR3 extends over 17 amino acids. The ends were cut back, 4 bases at V and 6 bases at J, with 25 bases in the middle. The V gene's germline CDR1 is SGHTA and CDR2 FQGNSA. The DNA of the CDR3 is TGTGCCAGCAGCTCACCGGGGGCGAATCTAGCCCCTCTCGAGCAGTACTTC. It codes for CASSSPGANLAPLEQYF.

This clonotype was observed a handful of times. The chain couples TRBV12-3 or TRBV12-4 to TRBJ2-1; 9 positions agree with TRBD2. Unmatched junction bases numbered 4, after V lost 0 bases and J lost 7 bases. The CDR3 extends over 15 amino acids. In DNA, the CDR3 is TGTGCCAGCAGTTTAGCGCTCAGCGGGGGGAATGAGCAGTTCTTC. Its protein product is CASSLALSGGNEQFF.

This clonotype turned up a few times. J is TRBJ2-3 and V is TRBV6-5, with D possibly TRBD2 on 5 matching bases. V was trimmed by 6 bases and J by 4 bases, leaving 17 bases between them. Germline V gene data show CDR1 as MNHEY and CDR2 as SVGAGI. This CDR3 is 15 amino acids long. In DNA form, the CDR3 reads TGTGCCAGCAGGCTAACTAGGGCGGAATCAGATACGCAGTATTTT. It translates to CASRLTRAESDTQYF.

As to this clonotype: Since a much larger clone is just one base distant, this may be a read error. The chain combines TRBV29-1 with TRBJ2-1, with D tentatively TRBD1 or TRBD2 (5 bases each). The germline CDR1 and CDR2 sequences are SQVTM and ANQGSEA. This CDR3 region has 14 residues. V lost 8 bases and J lost 6, with 20 bases in between. CDR3 bases: TGCAGCACCGTTTGGGGTGGGGGTACCAATGAGCAGTTCTTC. Its protein is CSTVWGGGTNEQFF.

This clonotype was found a few times. The chain is built from TRBV6-6 and TRBJ1-5; tentative D call: TRBD1 (5 bases). V lost 2 bases and J lost 7, with 9 bases in between. CDR3 size: 13 residues. Germline V lookup: CDR1 MNHNY, CDR2 SVGAGI (reference sequence). The CDR3 coding sequence is TGTGCCAGCAGTTACGGGGGGGTCCAGCCCCAGCATTTT. Translating it yields CASSYGGVQPQHF.

The chain combines TRBV12-5 with TRBJ2-7, with 9 bases lining up with TRBD1. The germline V gene encodes CDR1 LGHNT and CDR2 FRNRAP. V dropped 6 bases and J dropped 6; count of bases not matched to a gene: 3. The CDR3 extends over 12 amino acids. The CDR3 protein is CASGTGGAEQYF. CDR3 sequence (DNA): TGTGCTAGTGGGACAGGGGGAGCCGAGCAGTACTTC.

This clonotype was seen repeatedly, ten times or more. The V and J genes are TRBV2 and TRBJ2-5, with D uncertain. CDR3 length: 15 amino acids. V dropped 7 bases and J dropped 4 bases, with 19 bases sitting between them. The germline V gene has CDR1 SNHLY and CDR2 FYNNEI. The CDR3 coding sequence is TGTGCCAGCATGGTCGGTCCGGAGCCGGGAGAGACCCAGTACTTC. The encoded protein is CASMVGPEPGETQYF.

J is TRBJ1-2 and V is TRBV5-1; possibly TRBD1 for D (6 bases). The CDR3 sequence is 14 residues long. V was clipped by 5 bases and J by 2 bases, with 13 bases between them. Germline V gene data show CDR1 as SGHRS and CDR2 as YFSETQ. CDR3: CASRPWTDNYGYTF. As DNA, the CDR3 is TGCGCCAGCAGGCCGTGGACAGACAACTATGGCTACACCTTC.

This clonotype was recorded once. The V and J genes are TRBV7-8 and TRBJ2-7, with D perhaps given as TRBD1 or TRBD2 (6 bases each). The CDR3 extends over 18 amino acids. The V and J ends lost 3 bases and 7 bases respectively, with 28 bases between them. The germline V gene encodes CDR1 SGHVS and CDR2 FQNEAQ. The CDR3 region is CASSLLSGASSSYNEQYF. The CDR3, as DNA: TGTGCCAGCAGCTTGTTGTCGGGGGCTTCGAGCTCCTACAATGAGCAGTACTTC.

The CDR3 nucleotides are TGTGCCAGCAGTTCCCCCGGGGGGCCCTCCTACAATGAGCAGTTCTTC. Protein sequence: CASSSPGGPSYNEQFF. The rearrangement uses TRBV6-5 and TRBJ2-1; possibly TRBD2 for D (7 bases). The CDR3 totals 16 residues. Per germline, CDR1 MNHEY and CDR2 SVGAGI. V was trimmed by 4 bases and J by 0 bases, leaving 13 bases between them.

This chain joins TRBV27 and TRBJ2-7; D gene unclear. The V gene's germline CDR1 is MNHEY and CDR2 SMNVEV (reference sequence). Trimming stripped 7 bases from V and 6 bases from J, with 19 bases between. The CDR3 sequence is 14 residues long. The CDR3 region has the DNA TGTGCCAGCAATGAAAAAATGGGGTTCACCGAGCAGTACTTC. This translates into CASNEKMGFTEQYF.

This clonotype was seen once. The chain has TRBV6-6 and TRBJ2-7, with 10 bases fitting TRBD2. The CDR3 has 17 amino acids. Trimming cost V 6 bases and J 7 bases; bases outside gene matches: 18. Per the germline V gene, CDR1 is MNHNY and CDR2 is SVGAGI (reference sequence). The CDR3 coding sequence is TGTGCCAGCAGGCCAGCCGCGGCTAGCGGGGGCGGGAATGAGCAGTACTTC. Translation: CASRPAAASGGGNEQYF.

With regard to this clonotype: Its ends do not fully match the called genes, so a read error is possible. This sequence joins TRBV9 and TRBJ2-3; D call uncertain. Per germline, CDR1 SGDLS and CDR2 YYNGEE. The CDR3 contains 13 residues. CDR3 in DNA: TGCGCCAGCAGCGTGGAACGCACAGATACGCAGTATTTT. It codes for CASSVERTDTQYF.

The chain employs TRBV5-1 and TRBJ1-1, with no clear D. CDR1 and CDR2 from the germline V gene are SGHRS and YFSETQ. V dropped 0 bases and J dropped 4 bases, with 4 bases sitting between them. This CDR3 has 12 residues. CDR3 coding DNA: TGCGCCAGCAGCTTGGTGTCCACTGAAGCTTTCTTT. It encodes CASSLVSTEAFF.